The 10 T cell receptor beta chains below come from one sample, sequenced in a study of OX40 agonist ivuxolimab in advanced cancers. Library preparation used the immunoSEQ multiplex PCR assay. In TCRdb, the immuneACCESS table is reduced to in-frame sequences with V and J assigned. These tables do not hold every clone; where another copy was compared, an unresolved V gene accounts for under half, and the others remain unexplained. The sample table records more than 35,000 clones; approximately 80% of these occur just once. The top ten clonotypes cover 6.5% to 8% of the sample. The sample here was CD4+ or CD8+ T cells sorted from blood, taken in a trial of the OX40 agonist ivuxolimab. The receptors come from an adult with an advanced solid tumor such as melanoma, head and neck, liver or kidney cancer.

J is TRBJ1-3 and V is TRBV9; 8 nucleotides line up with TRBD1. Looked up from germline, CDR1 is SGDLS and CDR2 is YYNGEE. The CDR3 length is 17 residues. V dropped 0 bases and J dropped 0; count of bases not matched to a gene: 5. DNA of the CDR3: TGTGCCAGCAGCGTAGGCACAGGGGGAAGCTCTGGAAACACCATATATTTT. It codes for CASSVGTGGSSGNTIYF.

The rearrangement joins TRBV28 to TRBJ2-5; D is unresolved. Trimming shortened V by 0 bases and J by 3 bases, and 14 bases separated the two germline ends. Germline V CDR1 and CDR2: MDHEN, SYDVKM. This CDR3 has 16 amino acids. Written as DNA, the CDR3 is TGTGCCAGCAGTTTATGGGTCCAAAATATCGAAGAGACCCAGTACTTC. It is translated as CASSLWVQNIEETQYF.

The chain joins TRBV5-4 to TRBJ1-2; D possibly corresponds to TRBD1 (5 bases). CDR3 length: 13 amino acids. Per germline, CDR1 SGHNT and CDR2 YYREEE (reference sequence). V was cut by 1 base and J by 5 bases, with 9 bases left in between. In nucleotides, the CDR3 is TGTGCCAGCAGCTTGTTGGGACCTTATGGCTACACCTTC. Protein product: CASSLLGPYGYTF. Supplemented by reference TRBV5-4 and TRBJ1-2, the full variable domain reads ETGVTQSPTHLIKTRGQQVTLRCSSQSGHNTVSWYQQALGQGPQFIFQYYREEENGRGNFPPRFSGLQFPNYSSELNVNALELDDSALYLCASSLLGPYGYTFGSGTRLTVV.

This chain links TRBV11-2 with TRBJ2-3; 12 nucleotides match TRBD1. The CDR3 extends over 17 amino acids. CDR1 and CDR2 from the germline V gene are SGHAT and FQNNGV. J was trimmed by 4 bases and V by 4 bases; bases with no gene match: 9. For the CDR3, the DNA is TGTGCCAGCAGCTCCGGGACAGGGGGCTTTAGTCCAGATACGCAGTATTTT. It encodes CASSSGTGGFSPDTQYF.

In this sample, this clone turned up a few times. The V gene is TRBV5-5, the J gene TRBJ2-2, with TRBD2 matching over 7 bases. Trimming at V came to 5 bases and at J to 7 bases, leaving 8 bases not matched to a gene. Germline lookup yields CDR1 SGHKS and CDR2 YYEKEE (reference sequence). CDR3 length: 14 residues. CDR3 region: CASSMTSFGGELFF. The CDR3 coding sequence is TGTGCCAGCAGTATGACTAGCTTTGGCGGGGAGCTGTTTTTT.

CDR3 nucleotide sequence: TGTGCCAGCAGCTTATTAGGAAGGTACACAGATACGCAGTATTTT. This codes for CASSLLGRYTDTQYF. V is TRBV7-9 and J is TRBJ2-3; D is uncertain. The CDR3 loop spans 15 amino acids. V was cut by 2 bases and J by 2 bases, with 11 bases left in between. Germline loops: CDR1 SEHNR, CDR2 FQNEAQ (reference sequence).

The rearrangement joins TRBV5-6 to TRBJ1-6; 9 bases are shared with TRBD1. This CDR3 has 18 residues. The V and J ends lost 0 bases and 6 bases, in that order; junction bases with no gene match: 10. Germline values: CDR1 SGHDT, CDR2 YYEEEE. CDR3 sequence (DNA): TGTGCCAGCAGCTTGGAAAGGGGGACAGGGATGCGTAATTCACCCCTCCACTTT. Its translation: CASSLERGTGMRNSPLHF.

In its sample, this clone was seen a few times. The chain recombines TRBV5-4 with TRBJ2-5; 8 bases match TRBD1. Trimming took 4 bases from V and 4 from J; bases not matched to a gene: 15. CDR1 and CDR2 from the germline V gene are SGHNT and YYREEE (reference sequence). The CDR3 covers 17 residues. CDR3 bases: TGTGCCAGCAGCAGGACAGGGTCCCGACTCCGACCAGAGACCCAGTACTTC. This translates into CASSRTGSRLRPETQYF.

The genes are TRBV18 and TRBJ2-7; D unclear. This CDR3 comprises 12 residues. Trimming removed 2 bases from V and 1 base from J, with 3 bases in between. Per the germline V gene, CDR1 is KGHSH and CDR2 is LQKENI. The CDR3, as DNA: TGTGCCAGCTCACCAGAGTCCTACGAGCAGTACTTC. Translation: CASSPESYEQYF.

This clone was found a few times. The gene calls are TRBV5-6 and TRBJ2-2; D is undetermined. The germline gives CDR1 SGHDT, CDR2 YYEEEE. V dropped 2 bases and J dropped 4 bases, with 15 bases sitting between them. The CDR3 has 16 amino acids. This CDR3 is CASSFYSAVFTGELFF. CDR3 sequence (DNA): TGTGCCAGCAGCTTCTACTCGGCCGTCTTCACCGGGGAGCTGTTTTTT.